The source of this T cell receptor (beta chain) is a study of blood T cell repertoires in COVID-19. Germline V gene data show CDR1 as SGHTS and CDR2 as YDEGEE. The ends lost 0 bases at V and 7 bases at J; junction bases unmatched: 4. The CDR3 has 15 amino acids. This clone was counted between two and nine times. Method: immunoSEQ multiplex PCR; TCRdb's copy keeps in-frame clones and lacks some. The sample lists about 110,000 clones, 60% to 85% seen once, with roughly 6.2% in the top ten. The clonotype comes from a man at least 80 years old with COVID-19, enrolled during active disease. Specimen: peripheral blood. The chain employs TRBV5-8 and TRBJ2-2, with TRBD1 matching 9 bases. The CDR3 reads CASSLGDRVDGELFF. The CDR3 DNA is TGTGCCAGCAGCTTGGGGGACAGGGTGGACGGGGAGCTGTTTTTT.